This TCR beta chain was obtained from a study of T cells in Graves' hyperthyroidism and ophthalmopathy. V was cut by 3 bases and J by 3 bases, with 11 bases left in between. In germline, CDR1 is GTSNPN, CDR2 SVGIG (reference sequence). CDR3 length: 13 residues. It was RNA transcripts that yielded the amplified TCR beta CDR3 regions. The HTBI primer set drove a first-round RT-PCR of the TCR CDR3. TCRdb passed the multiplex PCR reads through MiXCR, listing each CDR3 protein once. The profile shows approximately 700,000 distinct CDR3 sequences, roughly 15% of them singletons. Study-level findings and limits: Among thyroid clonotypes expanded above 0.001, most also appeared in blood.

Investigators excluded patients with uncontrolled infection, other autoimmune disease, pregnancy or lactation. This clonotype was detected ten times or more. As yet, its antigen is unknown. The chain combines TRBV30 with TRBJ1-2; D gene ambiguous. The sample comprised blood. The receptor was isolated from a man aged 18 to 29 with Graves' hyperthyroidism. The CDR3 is CAWSWAMDYGYTF. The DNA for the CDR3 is TGTGCCTGGAGCTGGGCAATGGACTATGGCTACACCTTC. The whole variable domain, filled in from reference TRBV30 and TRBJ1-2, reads SQTIHQWPATLVQPVGSPLSLECTVEGTSNPNLYWYRQAAGRGLQLLFYSVGIGQISSEVPQNLSASRPQDRQFILSSKKLLLSDSGFYLCAWSWAMDYGYTFGSGTRLTVV.